Listed below are T cell receptor beta chains from one sample, sequenced in a study of T cells after yellow fever vaccination. TCRdb fed the 5' RACE reads into MiXCR, producing one record per CDR3 protein. This table holds roughly 520,000 distinct CDR3 sequences, 21% found once. Source: PBMCs, taken 21 days after the first yellow fever vaccination. The receptors were gathered from a man younger than 35 who received the YFV17D yellow fever vaccine. The CDR3 runs from the conserved cysteine through the conserved F or W. Each record gives: CDR3 protein, CDR3 DNA, clone size, D gene, V gene, J gene. D genes are given only for firm matches. Some rows have no size entry. The others give once, few or many, or a class for an expanded clone.

CASSQSGGAGNEQFF	TGTGCTAGCAGTCAAAGCGGGGGGGCGGGGAATGAGCAGTTCTTC	-	TRBD2	TRBV7-7	TRBJ2-1
CASSSRRQGRNTEAFF	TGTGCCAGCAGCTCACGTCGACAGGGAAGGAACACTGAAGCTTTCTTT	-	TRBD1	TRBV7-2	TRBJ1-1
CASSLGTVIYGYTF	TGCGCCAGCAGCTTGGGTACAGTCATCTATGGCTACACCTTC	-	-	TRBV5-1	TRBJ1-2
CSVARGRGRDEQYF	TGCAGCGTTGCCCGCGGGCGAGGGCGCGACGAGCAGTACTTC	few	-	TRBV29-1	TRBJ2-7
CASSPTLRSSYEQYF	TGCGCCAGCAGCCCTACACTCCGGAGCTCCTACGAGCAGTACTTC	-	-	TRBV5-1	TRBJ2-7
CASSEYGTKLFF	TGTGCCAGCAGTGAATATGGGACTAAACTGTTTTTT	few	-	TRBV25-1	TRBJ1-4
CASTGRQDTNYGYTF	TGTGCCAGTACCGGGCGACAAGACACTAACTATGGCTACACCTTC	many	-	TRBV19	TRBJ1-2
CASSFQKETQYF	TGTGCCAGCAGCTTTCAGAAAGAGACCCAGTACTTC	few	-	TRBV7-8	TRBJ2-5
CASSGDPREQYF	TGTGCCAGCAGTGGAGACCCTAGAGAGCAGTACTTC	-	-	TRBV2	TRBJ2-7
CASRWGLPKDEQYF	TGTGCCAGCAGGTGGGGATTACCAAAAGACGAGCAGTACTTC	-	-	TRBV12-3/TRBV12-4	TRBJ2-7
CATSDPGTGAETQYF	TGTGCCACCAGTGATCCCGGGACAGGGGCAGAGACCCAGTACTTC	-	TRBD1	TRBV24-1	TRBJ2-5
CASSYSPHPETQYF	TGTGCCAGCAGTTACTCGCCCCATCCAGAGACCCAGTACTTC	few	-	TRBV6-5	TRBJ2-5
CAIRSGNTEAFF	TGTGCCATCAGATCAGGGAATACTGAAGCTTTCTTT	few	-	TRBV15	TRBJ1-1
CAISDPGQGDEKLFF	TGTGCCATCAGTGATCCGGGACAGGGGGATGAAAAACTGTTTTTT	-	TRBD1	TRBV10-3	TRBJ1-4
CASSSEGQGEQFF	TGCGCCAGCAGCTCCGAGGGGCAGGGGGAGCAGTTCTTC	few	-	TRBV5-1	TRBJ2-1
CADTTYTEAFF	TGCGCCGACACGACCTACACTGAAGCTTTCTTT	-	-	TRBV5-1	TRBJ1-1
CSARLPTSGGETQYF	TGCAGTGCCCGACTTCCGACTAGCGGGGGAGAGACCCAGTACTTC	few	TRBD2	TRBV20-1	TRBJ2-5
CASVTGTGVMGSPLHF	TGTGCCAGCGTCACCGGGACAGGGGTGATGGGTTCACCCCTCCACTTT	few	TRBD1	TRBV28	TRBJ1-6
CSARGFLNTEAFF	TGCAGTGCTAGAGGGTTTCTGAACACTGAAGCTTTCTTT	-	-	TRBV20-1	TRBJ1-1
CATSREQGSTGELFF	TGTGCCACCAGCAGAGAACAGGGGAGCACCGGGGAGCTGTTTTTT	few	TRBD1	TRBV15	TRBJ2-2
CASSQDPGNNSPLHF	TGCGCCAGCAGCCAAGACCCAGGAAATAATTCACCCCTCCACTTT	few	-	TRBV4-3	TRBJ1-6
CASSLEWPQQGGYTF	TGTGCCAGCAGCTTAGAATGGCCCCAGCAGGGTGGCTACACCTTC	few	-	TRBV7-9	TRBJ1-2
CASSQEANSPLHF	TGCGCCAGCAGCCAAGAGGCCAATTCACCCCTCCACTTT	few	-	TRBV4-3	TRBJ1-6
CASIFDGVTQPQHF	TGTGCCAGCATATTTGACGGGGTCACTCAGCCCCAGCATTTT	-	-	TRBV6-5	TRBJ1-5
CASSYGGAQETQYF	TGTGCCAGCAGTTACGGGGGGGCCCAAGAGACCCAGTACTTC	-	-	TRBV6-5	TRBJ2-5
CASSLGAGVYGYTF	TGCGCCAGCAGCTTAGGAGCAGGGGTCTATGGCTACACCTTC	-	-	TRBV5-1	TRBJ1-2
CASSPPWTGYSGANVLTF	TGCGCCAGCTCACCCCCCTGGACAGGTTACTCTGGGGCCAACGTCCTGACTTTC	-	TRBD1	TRBV5-1	TRBJ2-6
CASSLATGNEQFF	TGTGCCAGCAGTTTAGCCACAGGGAATGAGCAGTTCTTC	-	-	TRBV27	TRBJ2-1
CASSLWGSGGNQPQHF	TGTGCCAGCAGTTTATGGGGATCGGGGGGCAATCAGCCCCAGCATTTT	few	-	TRBV12-3/TRBV12-4	TRBJ1-5
CASSSLGTYEQYF	TGTGCCAGCAGCTCCCTCGGGACCTACGAGCAGTACTTC	-	-	TRBV7-9	TRBJ2-7
CATSDGSDGYGYTF	TGTGCCACCAGTGATGGGTCAGACGGCTATGGCTACACCTTC	-	-	TRBV24-1	TRBJ1-2
CASRAPGQDYNSPLHF	TGCGCCAGCAGAGCTCCGGGACAGGACTATAATTCACCCCTCCACTTT	few	TRBD1	TRBV5-1	TRBJ1-6
CASSLGWKETQYF	TGTGCCAGCAGTTTAGGGTGGAAAGAGACCCAGTACTTC	-	-	TRBV12-3/TRBV12-4	TRBJ2-5
CASSYSRGALSYNEQFF	TGTGCCAGCAGTTACTCACGGGGGGCCCTCTCCTACAATGAGCAGTTCTTC	few	-	TRBV6-5	TRBJ2-1
CASSRINEQYF	TGTGCCAGCAGTCGGATAAACGAGCAGTACTTC	few	-	TRBV6-2/TRBV6-3	TRBJ2-7
CASSDFKYNEQFF	TGTGCCAGCAGTGATTTTAAATACAATGAGCAGTTCTTC	few	-	TRBV2	TRBJ2-1
CASSFGSSEGTEAFF	TGTGCCAGCAGCTTTGGTAGCTCGGAGGGGACTGAAGCTTTCTTT	-	-	TRBV11-1	TRBJ1-1
CASRAGLLSSGNTIYF	TGTGCCAGCAGGGCGGGGCTCCTCTCCTCTGGAAACACCATATATTTT	few	-	TRBV12-3/TRBV12-4	TRBJ1-3
CASGLRGGTGEKLFF	TGCGCCAGCGGCCTACGCGGCGGGACGGGTGAAAAACTGTTTTTT	few	-	TRBV5-1	TRBJ1-4
CASSLGVSHSEQYF	TGTGCCAGCAGCTTAGGGGTCAGCCACAGCGAGCAGTACTTC	-	-	TRBV7-8	TRBJ2-7
CSATTPGTGSSYEQYF	TGCAGTGCTACCACCCCCGGGACAGGGAGCTCCTACGAGCAGTACTTC	-	TRBD1	TRBV20-1	TRBJ2-7
CASSFRDRSSTDTQYF	TGTGCCAGCAGCTTCCGGGACAGATCTAGCACAGATACGCAGTATTTT	many	TRBD1	TRBV7-9	TRBJ2-3
CASSQETPTHTNEKLFF	TGCGCCAGCAGCCAAGAGACGCCGACGCATACTAATGAAAAACTGTTTTTT	few	-	TRBV4-1	TRBJ1-4
CASSLESRFSDTQYF	TGTGCCAGCAGCTTAGAAAGTAGATTTTCAGATACGCAGTATTTT	few	-	TRBV7-2	TRBJ2-3
CASSPPHREGEQFF	TGTGCCAGCAGTCCACCCCACAGGGAGGGCGAGCAGTTCTTC	-	-	TRBV12-3/TRBV12-4	TRBJ2-1
CASSPLAHTGELFF	TGCGCCAGCAGCCCCCTAGCCCACACCGGGGAGCTGTTTTTT	-	-	TRBV5-1	TRBJ2-2
CASSSRQGWGELFF	TGTGCCAGCAGTTCCAGACAGGGATGGGGGGAGCTGTTTTTT	few	TRBD1	TRBV6-5	TRBJ2-2
CASSLGGGTPNQPQHF	TGTGCCAGCAGCTTAGGGGGCGGGACACCTAATCAGCCCCAGCATTTT	-	-	TRBV7-2	TRBJ1-5
CSARTDQETQYF	TGCAGTGCAAGGACTGATCAAGAGACCCAGTACTTC	-	-	TRBV20-1	TRBJ2-5
CASSQRVSWVTDTQYF	TGTGCCAGCAGCCAGCGGGTCTCGTGGGTTACAGATACGCAGTATTTT	-	-	TRBV7-2	TRBJ2-3
CASSPDRGAYGYTF	TGTGCCAGCAGCCCGGACAGGGGGGCCTATGGCTACACCTTC	few	TRBD1	TRBV7-8	TRBJ1-2
CASSESTRFYQPQHF	TGTGCCAGCAGTGAAAGTACCAGGTTTTATCAGCCCCAGCATTTT	-	-	TRBV2	TRBJ1-5
CASNTGQETQYF	TGCGCCAGCAATACAGGACAAGAGACCCAGTACTTC	-	-	TRBV5-1	TRBJ2-5
CSARDRRYIHF	TGCAGTGCTAGAGATCGCAGGTACATTCACTTT	once	-	TRBV20-1	TRBJ1-6
CASSLDSGTGKRDTQYF	TGTGCCAGCAGCCTAGATTCCGGGACAGGGAAAAGGGATACGCAGTATTTT	-	TRBD1	TRBV14	TRBJ2-3
CASSSAGTEAFF	TGTGCCAGCAGCTCCGCGGGGACTGAAGCTTTCTTT	-	-	TRBV7-2	TRBJ1-1